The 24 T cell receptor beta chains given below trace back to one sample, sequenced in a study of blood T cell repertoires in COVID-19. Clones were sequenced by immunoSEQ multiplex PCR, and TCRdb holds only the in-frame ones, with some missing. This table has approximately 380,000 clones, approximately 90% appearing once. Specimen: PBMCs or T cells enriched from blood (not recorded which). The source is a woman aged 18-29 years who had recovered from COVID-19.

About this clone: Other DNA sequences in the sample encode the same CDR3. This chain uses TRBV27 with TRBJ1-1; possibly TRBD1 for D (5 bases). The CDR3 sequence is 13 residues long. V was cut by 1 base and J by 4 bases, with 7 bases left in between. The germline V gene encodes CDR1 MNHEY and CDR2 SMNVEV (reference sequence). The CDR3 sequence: CASSLYGATEAFF. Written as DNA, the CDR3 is TGTGCCAGCAGTTTATATGGGGCCACTGAAGCTTTCTTT.

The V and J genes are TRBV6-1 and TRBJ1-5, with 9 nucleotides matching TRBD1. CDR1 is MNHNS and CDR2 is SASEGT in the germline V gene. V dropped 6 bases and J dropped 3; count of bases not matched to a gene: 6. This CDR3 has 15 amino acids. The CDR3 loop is CASSLRTGDNQPQHF. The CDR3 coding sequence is TGTGCCAGCAGCCTACGGACAGGGGACAATCAGCCCCAGCATTTT.

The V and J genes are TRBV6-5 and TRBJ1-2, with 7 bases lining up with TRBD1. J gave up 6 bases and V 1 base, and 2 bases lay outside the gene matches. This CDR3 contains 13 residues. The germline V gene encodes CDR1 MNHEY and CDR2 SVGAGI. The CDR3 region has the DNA TGTGCCAGCAGTTACTTAACAGGGGATGGCTACACCTTC. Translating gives CASSYLTGDGYTF.

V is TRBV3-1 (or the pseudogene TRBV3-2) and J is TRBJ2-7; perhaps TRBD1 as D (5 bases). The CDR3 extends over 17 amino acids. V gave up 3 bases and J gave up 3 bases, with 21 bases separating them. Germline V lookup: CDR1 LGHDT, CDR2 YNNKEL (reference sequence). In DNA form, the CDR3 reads TGTGCCAGCAGCCATCATGAGGAGACAGATGATCTCTACGAGCAGTACTTC. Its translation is CASSHHEETDDLYEQYF.

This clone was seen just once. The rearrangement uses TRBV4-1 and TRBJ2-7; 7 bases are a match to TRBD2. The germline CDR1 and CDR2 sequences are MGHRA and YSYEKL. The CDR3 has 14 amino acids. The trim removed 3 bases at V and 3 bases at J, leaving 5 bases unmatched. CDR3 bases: TGCGCCAGCAGCCACAGCGGGGACCGCTACGAGCAGTACTTC. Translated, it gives CASSHSGDRYEQYF.

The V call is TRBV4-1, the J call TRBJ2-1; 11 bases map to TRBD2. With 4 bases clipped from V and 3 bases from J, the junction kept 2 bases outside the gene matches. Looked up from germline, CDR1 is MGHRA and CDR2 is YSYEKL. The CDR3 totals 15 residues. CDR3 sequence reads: CASSLTSGDYNEQFF. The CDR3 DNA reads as TGCGCCAGCAGCCTGACTAGCGGGGACTACAATGAGCAGTTCTTC.

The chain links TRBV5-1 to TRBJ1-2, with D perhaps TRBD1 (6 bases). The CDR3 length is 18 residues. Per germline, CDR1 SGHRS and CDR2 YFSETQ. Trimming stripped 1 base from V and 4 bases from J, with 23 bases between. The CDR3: CASSLRPQGLGFPYGYTF. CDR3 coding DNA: TGCGCCAGCAGCTTGCGCCCACAGGGTTTGGGTTTCCCCTATGGCTACACCTTC.

CDR3 in amino acids: CASSQGRGTYNEQFF. CDR3 sequence (DNA): TGTGCCAGCAGCCAAGGCCGGGGTACCTACAATGAGCAGTTCTTC. The chain recombines TRBV3-1 (or the pseudogene TRBV3-2) with TRBJ2-1; D is possibly TRBD2 (5 bases). This CDR3 has 15 residues. From germline, CDR1 is LGHDT and CDR2 YNNKEL (reference sequence). With 1 base removed from V and 2 bases from J, the gap between germline ends came to 9 bases.

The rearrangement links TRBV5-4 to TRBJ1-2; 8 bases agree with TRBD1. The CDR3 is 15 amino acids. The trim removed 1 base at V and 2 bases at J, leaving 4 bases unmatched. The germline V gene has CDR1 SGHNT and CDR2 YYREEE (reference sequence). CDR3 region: CASSLQDRANYGYTF. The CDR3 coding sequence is TGTGCCAGCAGCTTGCAGGACAGGGCGAACTATGGCTACACCTTC.

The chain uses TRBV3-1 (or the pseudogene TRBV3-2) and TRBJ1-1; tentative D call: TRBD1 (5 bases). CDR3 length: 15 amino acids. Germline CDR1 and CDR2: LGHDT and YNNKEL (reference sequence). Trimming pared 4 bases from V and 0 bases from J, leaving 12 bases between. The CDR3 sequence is CASSPPGTMNTEAFF. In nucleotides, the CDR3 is TGTGCCAGCAGCCCACCCGGGACTATGAACACTGAAGCTTTCTTT.

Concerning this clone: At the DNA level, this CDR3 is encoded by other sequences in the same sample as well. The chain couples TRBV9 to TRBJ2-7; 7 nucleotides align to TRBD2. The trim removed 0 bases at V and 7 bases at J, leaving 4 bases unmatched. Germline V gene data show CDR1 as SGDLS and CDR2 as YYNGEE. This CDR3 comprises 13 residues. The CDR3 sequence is CASSVVGSGEQYF. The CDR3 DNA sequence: TGTGCCAGCAGCGTAGTCGGTAGCGGGGAGCAGTACTTC.

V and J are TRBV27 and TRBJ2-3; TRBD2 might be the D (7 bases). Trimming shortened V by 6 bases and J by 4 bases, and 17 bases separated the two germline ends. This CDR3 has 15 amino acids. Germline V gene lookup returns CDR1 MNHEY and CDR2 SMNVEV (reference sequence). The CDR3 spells CASRRARGPADTQYF. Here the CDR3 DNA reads TGTGCCAGCAGACGAGCGCGGGGGCCCGCAGATACGCAGTATTTT.

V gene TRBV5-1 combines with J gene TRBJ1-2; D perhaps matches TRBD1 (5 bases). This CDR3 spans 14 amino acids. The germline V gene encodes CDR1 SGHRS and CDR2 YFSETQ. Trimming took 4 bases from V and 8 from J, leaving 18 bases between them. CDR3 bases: TGCGCCAGCAGCCCAGACAGCAATCCTATGGGCTACACCTTC. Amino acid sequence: CASSPDSNPMGYTF.

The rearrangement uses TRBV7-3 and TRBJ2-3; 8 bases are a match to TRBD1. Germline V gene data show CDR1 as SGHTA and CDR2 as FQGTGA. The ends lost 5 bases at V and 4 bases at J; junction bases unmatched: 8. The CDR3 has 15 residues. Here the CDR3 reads CASSPYPGGADTQYF. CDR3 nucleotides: TGTGCCAGCAGCCCCTATCCAGGGGGCGCAGATACGCAGTATTTT.

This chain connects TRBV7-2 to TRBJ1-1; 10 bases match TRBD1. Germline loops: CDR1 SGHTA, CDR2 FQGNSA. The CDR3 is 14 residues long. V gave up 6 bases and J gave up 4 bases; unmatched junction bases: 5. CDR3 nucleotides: TGTGCCAGCAGGGCCGGGACAGGGGCCACTGAAGCTTTCTTT. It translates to CASRAGTGATEAFF.

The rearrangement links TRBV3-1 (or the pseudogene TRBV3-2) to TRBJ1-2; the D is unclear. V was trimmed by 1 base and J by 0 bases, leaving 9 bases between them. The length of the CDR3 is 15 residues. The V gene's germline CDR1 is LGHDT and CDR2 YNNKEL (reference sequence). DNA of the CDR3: TGTGCCAGCAGCCAAGTGTCCAGAACTAACTATGGCTACACCTTC. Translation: CASSQVSRTNYGYTF.

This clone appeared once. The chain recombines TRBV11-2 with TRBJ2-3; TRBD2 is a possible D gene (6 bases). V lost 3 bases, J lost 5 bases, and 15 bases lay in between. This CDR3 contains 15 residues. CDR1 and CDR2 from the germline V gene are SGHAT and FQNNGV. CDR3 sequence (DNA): TGTGCCAGCAGCTTGTATAACCTGGGGGGAGATACGCAGTATTTT. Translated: CASSLYNLGGDTQYF.

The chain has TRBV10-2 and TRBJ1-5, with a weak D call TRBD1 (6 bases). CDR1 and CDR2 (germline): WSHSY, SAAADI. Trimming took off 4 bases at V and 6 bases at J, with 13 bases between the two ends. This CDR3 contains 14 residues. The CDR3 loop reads CASSASNRAQPQHF. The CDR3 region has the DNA TGCGCCAGCAGTGCGTCTAACAGGGCTCAGCCCCAGCATTTT.

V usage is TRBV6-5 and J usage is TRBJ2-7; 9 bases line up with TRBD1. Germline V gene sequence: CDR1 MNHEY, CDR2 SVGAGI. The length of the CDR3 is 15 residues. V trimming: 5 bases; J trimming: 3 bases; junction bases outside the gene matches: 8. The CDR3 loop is CASSRVGQGIYEQYF. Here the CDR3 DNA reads TGTGCCAGCAGTAGAGTGGGACAGGGAATCTACGAGCAGTACTTC.

CDR3 loop: CASSEGATFYNEQFF. The CDR3 bases are TGTGCCAGCAGTGAGGGGGCCACATTCTACAATGAGCAGTTCTTC. This chain uses TRBV6-1 with TRBJ2-1; D may be TRBD1 (6 bases). Trimming removed 3 bases from V and 3 bases from J, with 12 bases in between. The CDR3 contains 15 residues. The germline V gene encodes CDR1 MNHNS and CDR2 SASEGT.

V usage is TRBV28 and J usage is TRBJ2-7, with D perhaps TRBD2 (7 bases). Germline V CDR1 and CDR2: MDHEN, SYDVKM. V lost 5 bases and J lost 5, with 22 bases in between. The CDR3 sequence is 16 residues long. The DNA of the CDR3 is TGTGCCAGCAGTCCCAGGGGACTACAGGGCCGGGACGAGCAGTACTTC. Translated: CASSPRGLQGRDEQYF.

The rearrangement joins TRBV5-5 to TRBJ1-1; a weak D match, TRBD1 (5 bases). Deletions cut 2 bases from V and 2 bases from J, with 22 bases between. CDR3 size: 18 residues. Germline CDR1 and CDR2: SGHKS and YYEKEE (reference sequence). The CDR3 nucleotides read TGTGCCAGCAGCTTATCTTGGACAAATCCTCGGTTCAACACTGAAGCTTTCTTT. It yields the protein CASSLSWTNPRFNTEAFF.

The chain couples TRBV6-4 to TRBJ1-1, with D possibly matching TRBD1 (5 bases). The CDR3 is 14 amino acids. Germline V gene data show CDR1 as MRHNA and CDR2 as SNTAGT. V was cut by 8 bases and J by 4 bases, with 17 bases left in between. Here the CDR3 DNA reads TGTGCCAGCCGACTTCAGGGAGGGACCACTGAAGCTTTCTTT. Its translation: CASRLQGGTTEAFF.

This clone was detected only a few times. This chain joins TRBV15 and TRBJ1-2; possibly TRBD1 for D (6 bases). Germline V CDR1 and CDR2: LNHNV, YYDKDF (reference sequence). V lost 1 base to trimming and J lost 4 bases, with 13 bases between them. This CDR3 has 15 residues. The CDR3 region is CATSRVGAGAYGYTF. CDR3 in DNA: TGTGCCACCAGCAGAGTAGGGGCAGGGGCCTATGGCTACACCTTC.